Following are 23 T cell receptor beta chains from one sample sequenced in a study of cytomegalovirus exposure and HLA in healthy donors. It was with 60 Vbeta and 13 Jbeta primers that the PCR ran. Data came from immunoSEQ multiplex PCR; TCRdb stores just in-frame clones and leaves some out. The sample comprises 180,000 or so clones, almost 80% of which are singletons, and about 14% rests with the top ten. Sequencing was done on a sample of PBMCs. These receptor sequences come from a man in his fifties in good health and CMV-seropositive.

This chain uses TRBV6-6 with TRBJ2-7, with D tentatively TRBD1 (6 bases). V dropped 5 bases and J dropped 2 bases, with 13 bases sitting between them. Germline lookup yields CDR1 MNHNY and CDR2 SVGAGI (reference sequence). The CDR3 runs to 14 residues. DNA for the CDR3: TGTGCCAGCAGTGAGCAGGGGCTAGCCTACGAGCAGTACTTC. Protein: CASSEQGLAYEQYF.

The chain carries TRBV18 and TRBJ2-7, with D perhaps matching TRBD1 (8 bases). Germline-derived CDR1 and CDR2 are KGHSH and LQKENI. The CDR3 contains 14 residues. Deletions cut 2 bases from V and 4 bases from J, with 12 bases between. The CDR3 bases are TGTGCCAGCTCACCAAAACAGGGGGGGTACGAGCAGTACTTC. It encodes CASSPKQGGYEQYF.

The chain joins TRBV6-5 to TRBJ1-1, with no clear D. V lost 6 bases and J lost 4, with 15 bases in between. Germline loops: CDR1 MNHEY, CDR2 SVGAGI. The CDR3 totals 14 residues. CDR3 nucleotide sequence: TGTGCCAGCAGCTGGGGTGGTGGGAGCACTGAAGCTTTCTTT. Protein: CASSWGGGSTEAFF.

V gene TRBV28 combines with J gene TRBJ1-1, with 9 bases aligning to TRBD1. Germline V gene sequence: CDR1 MDHEN, CDR2 SYDVKM. The CDR3 totals 18 residues. V was pared by 6 bases and J by 1 base, with 15 bases of the junction left unmatched. CDR3 sequence reads: CASRYPGTGITSNTEAFF. The CDR3 DNA sequence: TGTGCCAGCAGATATCCCGGGACAGGGATCACTTCGAACACTGAAGCTTTCTTT. Full variable domain (rest looked up from reference TRBV28 and TRBJ1-1): DVKVTQSSRYLVKRTGEKVFLECVQDMDHENMFWYRQDPGLGLRLIYFSYDVKMKEKGDIPEGYSVSREKKERFSLILESASTNQTSMYLCASRYPGTGITSNTEAFFGQGTRLTVV.

This clone came up once. J is TRBJ1-1 and V is TRBV14; TRBD1 might be the D (5 bases). This CDR3 contains 16 residues. Germline V gene sequence: CDR1 SGHDN, CDR2 FVKESK. Deletions cut 0 bases from V and 0 bases from J, with 11 bases between. CDR3 loop: CASSQDGGSLNTEAFF. In DNA form, the CDR3 reads TGTGCCAGCAGCCAAGATGGGGGGTCATTGAACACTGAAGCTTTCTTT.

The rearrangement uses TRBV2 and TRBJ2-1; 9 nucleotides match TRBD1. The CDR3 has 15 amino acids. Germline V gene sequence: CDR1 SNHLY, CDR2 FYNNEI. V shed 9 bases, J shed 4 bases, and the junction held 10 bases outside the gene matches. For the CDR3, the DNA is TGTGCCAGTAGAGAGGGACAGGGTCAGTACAATGAGCAGTTCTTC. Its translation is CASREGQGQYNEQFF.

The chain couples TRBV5-6 to TRBJ2-7; 11 bases fit TRBD1. Germline-derived CDR1 and CDR2 are SGHDT and YYEEEE. The CDR3 loop spans 13 amino acids. Trimming took 5 bases from V and 6 from J; bases not matched to a gene: 4. In DNA, the CDR3 is TGTGCCAGCAGTCCCGGGACAGGGGGCGAGCAGTACGTC. It codes for CASSPGTGGEQYV.

About this clone: An end of the junction differs from the germline gene, which may be a read error. The chain has TRBV19 and TRBJ2-1; 8 bases fit TRBD2. Germline values: CDR1 LNHDA, CDR2 SQIVND (reference sequence). This CDR3 is 16 amino acids long. For the CDR3, the DNA is TGTGCCAGTACCTCAGTCGGGGGGGCTTCCTTCAATGAGCAGTTCTTC. Protein: CASTSVGGASFNEQFF.

The chain links TRBV5-8 to TRBJ2-5; D unclear. Deletions cut 4 bases from V and 7 bases from J, with 17 bases between. Germline V gene sequence: CDR1 SGHTS, CDR2 YDEGEE. The CDR3 spans 14 residues. The CDR3 sequence: CASSPTIPPGTQYF. CDR3 nucleotide sequence: TGTGCCAGCAGCCCTACTATTCCCCCCGGGACCCAGTACTTC.

This clone was found a few times. The rearrangement links TRBV5-4 to TRBJ1-5; D unclear. The ends were cut back, 1 base at V and 15 bases at J, with 11 bases in the middle. The CDR3 contains 11 residues. Per germline, CDR1 SGHNT and CDR2 YYREEE (reference sequence). This CDR3 reads CASSLKVTVHF. For the CDR3, the DNA is TGTGCCAGCAGCTTGAAAGTAACAGTGCATTTT.

The CDR3 loop reads CASSENRARTGELFF. The CDR3 DNA is TGTGCCAGCAGTGAAAACAGGGCAAGGACCGGGGAGCTGTTTTTT. V and J are TRBV2 and TRBJ2-2, with D perhaps TRBD1 (6 bases). The CDR3 sequence is 15 residues long. The V end was cut by 2 bases, the J end by 5 bases, with 12 bases between. The germline CDR1 and CDR2 sequences are SNHLY and FYNNEI.

V is TRBV30 and J is TRBJ1-3, with D perhaps matching TRBD1 (5 bases). CDR1 and CDR2 from the germline V gene are GTSNPN and SVGIG (reference sequence). This CDR3 comprises 15 residues. V was trimmed by 4 bases and J by 0 bases, leaving 13 bases between them. CDR3 residues: CAWTSDRYSGNTIYF. For the CDR3, the DNA is TGTGCCTGGACCTCTGACAGATACTCTGGAAACACCATATATTTT. Full variable domain (remainder filled in from reference TRBV30 and TRBJ1-3): SQTIHQWPATLVQPVGSPLSLECTVEGTSNPNLYWYRQAAGRGLQLLFYSVGIGQISSEVPQNLSASRPQDRQFILSSKKLLLSDSGFYLCAWTSDRYSGNTIYFGEGSWLTVV.

V is TRBV2 and J is TRBJ2-3; 7 positions match TRBD1. V lost 8 bases and J lost 1; bases outside the gene matches: 9. The CDR3 runs to 15 residues. CDR1 is SNHLY and CDR2 is FYNNEI in the germline V gene. CDR3 residues: CASVIRDSRTDTQYF. CDR3 DNA: TGTGCCAGCGTTATCCGGGACAGCCGCACAGATACGCAGTATTTT. Combining the CDR3 with reference TRBV2 and TRBJ2-3 gives the whole variable domain EPEVTQTPSHQVTQMGQEVILRCVPISNHLYFYWYRQILGQKVEFLVSFYNNEISEKSEIFDDQFSVERPDGSNFTLKIRSTKLEDSAMYFCASVIRDSRTDTQYFGPGTRLTVL.

The J gene is TRBJ2-7, the V gene TRBV4-1, with D hard to call. The CDR3 consists of 13 residues. Trimming removed 1 base from V and 0 bases from J, with 4 bases in between. Per the germline V gene, CDR1 is MGHRA and CDR2 is YSYEKL. The CDR3 nucleotides are TGCGCCAGCAGCCAAGGACTCTCCTACGAGCAGTACTTC. Translating it yields CASSQGLSYEQYF.

The chain has TRBV10-3 and TRBJ1-1; tentatively, D is TRBD1 (5 bases). The CDR3 is 13 residues long. Germline V gene sequence: CDR1 ENHRY, CDR2 SYGVKD. With 4 bases removed from V and 0 bases from J, the gap between germline ends came to 6 bases. The CDR3 loop reads CAISGQMNTEAFF. The CDR3 bases are TGTGCCATCAGTGGACAGATGAACACTGAAGCTTTCTTT.

As for this clone: A junction boundary mismatches the germline segment, possibly from a read error. The rearrangement joins TRBV7-9 to TRBJ1-5; D ambiguous. This CDR3 has 12 amino acids. Germline CDR1 is SEHNR and CDR2 is FQNEAQ (reference sequence). CDR3 residues: CSSSRFGQPQHF. The CDR3 DNA follows: TGTTCCAGCAGCCGATTCGGTCAGCCCCAGCATTTT.

V gene TRBV2 combines with J gene TRBJ2-3, with 8 bases identical to TRBD2. Per the germline V gene, CDR1 is SNHLY and CDR2 is FYNNEI. J gave up 0 bases and V 1 base, and 3 bases lay outside the gene matches. This CDR3 comprises 16 residues. The CDR3 bases are TGTGCCAGCAGTGAAGTGGGACTAGGTAGCACAGATACGCAGTATTTT. Protein: CASSEVGLGSTDTQYF.

The gene calls are TRBV30 and TRBJ1-5, with 12 bases identical to TRBD1. J lost 2 bases, V lost 4 bases, and 9 bases had no gene match. CDR1 is GTSNPN and CDR2 is SVGIG in the germline V gene (reference sequence). The CDR3 has 17 amino acids. The CDR3 DNA reads as TGTGCCTGGACCCCGGGACAGGGGGCTCGAGGCAATCAGCCCCAGCATTTT. Protein sequence: CAWTPGQGARGNQPQHF.

This clone has only one observation. CDR3 sequence (DNA): TGTGCCAGCAGTGAAGCGTACAGGGAGAGGCAGTACGTC. Amino acids: CASSEAYRERQYV. The rearrangement links TRBV6-1 to TRBJ2-7; the D gene is possibly TRBD1 (6 bases). The V gene's germline CDR1 is MNHNS and CDR2 SASEGT. CDR3 size: 13 residues. Trimming left V 0 bases short and J 9 bases short, with 12 bases between.

The DNA of the CDR3 is TGTGCCAGCAGTCTAGAGGAGGGGACTAACTATGGCTACACCTTC. Its protein product is CASSLEEGTNYGYTF. The chain joins TRBV6-1 to TRBJ1-2; perhaps TRBD1 as D (5 bases). From germline, CDR1 is MNHNS and CDR2 SASEGT. V was clipped by 5 bases and J by 0 bases, with 13 bases between them. The length of the CDR3 is 15 residues.

The chain recombines TRBV2 with TRBJ1-4; TRBD1 matches at 9 bases. Per germline, CDR1 SNHLY and CDR2 FYNNEI. The V segment lost 10 bases and the J segment 0 bases; nucleotides outside the gene matches: 9. This CDR3 comprises 16 residues. The CDR3 DNA follows: TGTGCCACCTCCGGGACAGGGTACCCAACTAATGAAAAACTGTTTTTT. Its translation is CATSGTGYPTNEKLFF.

This clone was observed once. J is TRBJ2-3 and V is TRBV14; D perhaps matches TRBD1 (5 bases). Per germline, CDR1 SGHDN and CDR2 FVKESK. V dropped 5 bases and J dropped 5 bases, with 20 bases sitting between them. CDR3 size: 16 residues. The CDR3, as DNA: TGTGCCAGCAGCTCCCAAGGGGCAGGGAATCAAGATACGCAGTATTTT. Its translation is CASSSQGAGNQDTQYF.

This chain joins TRBV11-2 and TRBJ1-1; D is perhaps TRBD1 (6 bases). Germline loops: CDR1 SGHAT, CDR2 FQNNGV. The V end lost 1 base, the J end lost 3 bases, and 9 bases lay between the germline ends. The CDR3 is 14 amino acids. The CDR3 DNA reads TGTGCCAGCAGCTTAGGACAGGTAGACACTGAAGCTTTCTTT. Amino acid sequence: CASSLGQVDTEAFF.